Sequencing of this T cell receptor beta chain was carried out in a study of lymphopenia after photon versus proton radiotherapy. Study results and limitations: A bigger post-nadir fall in TCR diversity correlated inversely with survival time in deceased patients. Post-nadir diversity loss with photons came from oligoclonal expansion, particularly CD8+ Temra cells. Under photons, naive T cells and diversity fell while effector/memory populations rose. Authors raise, but do not show, better survival with proton therapy.

Using immunoSEQ multiplex PCR, the repertoire was profiled, and TCRdb retains in-frame clones only, with some absent. The sample records 55,000 to 85,000 clones, about 90% being singletons. As regards this clone: As yet, its antigen is unknown.

Germline-derived CDR1 and CDR2 are MNHEY and SMNVEV (reference sequence). V shed 4 bases, J shed 7 bases, and the junction held 5 bases outside the gene matches. The CDR3 contains 15 residues. Sequenced here: peripheral blood, sampled from a patient treated with photon-based radiotherapy. The source of this sequence is a woman in her thirties or forties with cholangiocarcinoma. This chain uses TRBV27 with TRBJ1-6; 9 bases agree with TRBD1. CDR3 coding DNA: TGTGCCAGCAGTTCACAGGGGGCGGGCAATTCACCCCTCCACTTT. Translation: CASSSQGAGNSPLHF.